The clone carrying this T cell receptor (beta chain) was seen only a few times. The data originate from a study of beta chain features in type 1 diabetes. The CDR3 covers 11 residues. Germline CDR1 is SQVTM and CDR2 is ANQGSEA. Trimming removed 7 bases from V and 4 bases from J, with 10 bases in between. The entirety of the isolated RNA underwent reverse transcription, so expressed TCRB transcripts were sequenced. The assay was immunoSEQ multiplex PCR, and TCRdb's table has in-frame clones only and misses some. The table includes roughly 450,000 clones, about an eighth detected once. Sequencing used naive CD4+ T cells from blood. The rearrangement joins TRBV29-1 to TRBJ2-5; a possible D gene is TRBD1 (5 bases). The TCR was taken from a woman younger than 35 in good health. The CDR3 sequence: CSAGRAETQYF. The CDR3, as DNA: TGCAGCGCGGGCAGGGCAGAGACCCAGTACTTC. Complete variable domain (other parts from reference TRBV29-1 and TRBJ2-5): SAVISQKPSRDICQRGTSLTIQCQVDSQVTMMFWYRQQPGQSLTLIATANQGSEATYESGFVIDKFPISRPNLTFSTLTVSNMSPEDSSIYLCSAGRAETQYFGPGTRLLVL.